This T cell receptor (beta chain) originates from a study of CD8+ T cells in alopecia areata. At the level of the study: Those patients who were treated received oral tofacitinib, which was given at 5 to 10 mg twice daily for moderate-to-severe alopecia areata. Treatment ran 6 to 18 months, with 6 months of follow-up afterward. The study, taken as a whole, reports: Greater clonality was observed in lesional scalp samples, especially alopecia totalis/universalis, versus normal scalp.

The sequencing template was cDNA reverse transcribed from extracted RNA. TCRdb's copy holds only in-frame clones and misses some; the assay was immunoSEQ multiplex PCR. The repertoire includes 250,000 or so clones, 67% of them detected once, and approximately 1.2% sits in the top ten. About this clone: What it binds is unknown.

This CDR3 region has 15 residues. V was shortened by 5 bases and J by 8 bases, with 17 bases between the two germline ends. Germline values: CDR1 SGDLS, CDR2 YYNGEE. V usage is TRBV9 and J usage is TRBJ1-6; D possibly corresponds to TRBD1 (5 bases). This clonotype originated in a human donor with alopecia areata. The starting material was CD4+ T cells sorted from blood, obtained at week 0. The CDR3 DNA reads TGTGCCAGCAGTTTTCGGGGCCCTGGGGATTCACCCCTCCACTTT. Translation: CASSFRGPGDSPLHF. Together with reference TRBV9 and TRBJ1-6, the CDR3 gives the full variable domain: DSGVTQTPKHLITATGQRVTLRCSPRSGDLSVYWYQQSLDQGLQFLIQYYNGEERAKGNILERFSAQQFPDLHSELNLSSLELGDSALYFCASSFRGPGDSPLHFGNGTRLTVT.